The clone carrying this T cell receptor (beta chain) was found once. Its specificity is unknown. Germline loops: CDR1 LGHDT, CDR2 YNNKEL (reference sequence). There are 12 residues in the CDR3. V lost 6 bases and J lost 10, with 13 bases in between. Produced via immunoSEQ multiplex PCR; TCRdb's table is partial and in-frame only. The sample holds approximately 200,000 clones, 90% to 95% seen once. This sample is drawn from a study of T cell responses to AZD1222 COVID-19 vaccine. Study-level findings and limits: Repertoire sampling occurred only after the peak T cell response. A rise in Spike-specific TCR breadth and depth followed two AZD1222 doses. Spike as a whole was targeted by vaccine-associated CD4 TCRs, dominant at 160-218 and 743-854.

The clonotype was recovered from an adult who received the MenACWY meningococcal vaccine as a control. The sequenced sample was peripheral blood, obtained 28 days after the second dose of the MenACWY control vaccine. This chain joins TRBV3-1 (or the pseudogene TRBV3-2) and TRBJ2-1; no clear D. CDR3 DNA sequence: TGTGCCAGCAGTCTAAGCTACCTCGAGCAGTTCTTC. Encoded protein: CASSLSYLEQFF.